The 21 T cell receptor beta chains given below trace back to one sample, sequenced in a study of cytomegalovirus exposure and HLA in healthy donors. PCR amplification relied on 60 Vbeta primers (plus 13 Jbeta primers). Profiling relied on immunoSEQ multiplex PCR, and the TCRdb table lists in-frame clones only, not all of them. Of more than 150,000 clones listed, just under 80% were seen once; the top ten hold over 2.5%. Sample: PBMCs. The receptors stem from a woman aged 50 to 60 in good health and CMV-seropositive.

The chain uses TRBV10-3 and TRBJ1-1; D perhaps matches TRBD1 (5 bases). Germline CDR1 is ENHRY and CDR2 is SYGVKD. V lost 4 bases, J lost 4 bases, and 16 bases lay in between. The CDR3 has 15 residues. CDR3 sequence reads: CAISGGRRLLTEAFF. DNA of the CDR3: TGTGCCATCAGTGGGGGGAGGAGGCTTCTCACTGAAGCTTTCTTT.

The CDR3 DNA follows: TGCAGCGTGACCCCGGGGACACCAGAGACCCAGTACTTC. Residues: CSVTPGTPETQYF. The rearrangement links TRBV29-1 to TRBJ2-5; D possibly corresponds to TRBD1 (6 bases). Germline V gene lookup returns CDR1 SQVTM and CDR2 ANQGSEA. The CDR3 totals 13 residues. Between the trimmed V and J ends, which lost 6 bases and 4 bases, there was a span of 15 bases.

Only one count was recorded for this clone. The chain joins TRBV7-2 to TRBJ2-1; 10 nucleotides align to TRBD2. Germline CDR1 reads SGHTA; CDR2 reads FQGNSA. Trimming cost V 5 bases and J 3 bases; bases outside gene matches: 7. This CDR3 contains 16 residues. CDR3 sequence: CASSTRTSGNYNEQFF. The CDR3 region has the DNA TGTGCCAGCAGCACCCGGACTAGCGGAAACTACAATGAGCAGTTCTTC.

This sequence joins TRBV11-2 and TRBJ2-3; weak D call: TRBD1 (5 bases). Germline V lookup: CDR1 SGHAT, CDR2 FQNNGV. V was clipped by 3 bases and J by 6 bases, with 16 bases between them. The CDR3 runs to 15 residues. In DNA, the CDR3 is TGTGCCAGCAGCTTTAACCAGGGTAGTGTGGATACGCAGTATTTT. It is translated as CASSFNQGSVDTQYF.

J is TRBJ1-4 and V is TRBV9; 7 positions match TRBD1. The CDR3 has 16 residues. V lost 0 bases to trimming and J lost 4 bases; unmatched junction nucleotides: 6. CDR1 is SGDLS, CDR2 YYNGEE, per germline. CDR3 residues: CASSVGPWTGNEKLFF. In DNA, the CDR3 is TGTGCCAGCAGCGTAGGGCCCTGGACAGGTAATGAAAAACTGTTTTTT. Using reference TRBV9 and TRBJ1-4 for the parts outside the CDR3, the full variable domain is DSGVTQTPKHLITATGQRVTLRCSPRSGDLSVYWYQQSLDQGLQFLIQYYNGEERAKGNILERFSAQQFPDLHSELNLSSLELGDSALYFCASSVGPWTGNEKLFFGSGTQLSVL.

J is TRBJ1-2 and V is TRBV6-6; TRBD1 matches 8 bases. V shed 4 bases and J 10 bases; nucleotides not matched to a gene: 5. The CDR3 sequence is 12 residues long. Germline loops: CDR1 MNHNY, CDR2 SVGAGI (reference sequence). The CDR3 DNA sequence: TGTGCCAGCAGTTCGACAGGGGAGGCCTACACCTTC. It encodes CASSSTGEAYTF.

The chain couples TRBV30 to TRBJ2-5; TRBD2 matches 11 bases. The CDR3 is 16 residues long. Germline V lookup: CDR1 GTSNPN, CDR2 SVGIG (reference sequence). J was trimmed by 0 bases and V by 1 base; bases with no gene match: 4. The CDR3 region has the DNA TGTGCCTGGAGTGGGGCTAGCGGGAGGTACCAAGAGACCCAGTACTTC. It codes for CAWSGASGRYQETQYF.

The chain couples TRBV10-3 to TRBJ2-7, with a weak D call TRBD1 (5 bases). CDR3 length: 12 residues. Germline V gives CDR1 ENHRY, CDR2 SYGVKD. Trimming pared 10 bases from V and 5 bases from J, leaving 15 bases between. The CDR3 loop reads CATLWQGHEQYF. The CDR3 nucleotides are TGTGCCACCTTATGGCAGGGCCACGAGCAGTACTTC.

CDR3 in amino acids: CASSPQVGRGYTEAFF. The DNA of the CDR3 is TGTGCCAGCAGCCCGCAAGTCGGCAGGGGGTACACTGAAGCTTTCTTT. This rearrangement joins TRBV7-6 to TRBJ1-1; 7 bases align to TRBD1. Per germline, CDR1 SGHVS and CDR2 FNYEAQ. The CDR3 runs to 16 residues. V was clipped by 5 bases and J by 3 bases; unmatched bases: 12.

The rearrangement joins TRBV2 to TRBJ1-4, with unresolved D. The germline V and J ends were trimmed by 6 bases and 5 bases, with 16 bases remaining between them. This CDR3 region has 15 residues. The germline V gene encodes CDR1 SNHLY and CDR2 FYNNEI. The CDR3, as DNA: TGTGCCAGCAGGGAGAGGGCAGTTCAGAATGAAAAACTGTTTTTT. Residues: CASRERAVQNEKLFF.

This clone was detected a few times. This rearrangement joins TRBV11-2 to TRBJ2-7; possibly TRBD2 for D (5 bases). This CDR3 comprises 14 residues. Looked up from germline, CDR1 is SGHAT and CDR2 is FQNNGV. The V end was cut by 5 bases, the J end by 4 bases, with 15 bases between. CDR3 amino acids: CASSRPAGLYEQYF. CDR3 bases: TGTGCCAGCAGCCGGCCCGCGGGTTTGTACGAGCAGTACTTC. Full variable domain (outside the CDR3, taken from reference TRBV11-2 and TRBJ2-7): EAGVAQSPRYKIIEKRQSVAFWCNPISGHATLYWYQQILGQGPKLLIQFQNNGVVDDSQLPKDRFSAERLKGVDSTLKIQPAKLEDSAVYLCASSRPAGLYEQYFGPGTRLTVT.

The V gene is TRBV27, the J gene TRBJ2-7; 12 nucleotides agree with TRBD1. The CDR3 length is 14 residues. The trim removed 6 bases at V and 5 bases at J, leaving 5 bases unmatched. Germline CDR1 reads MNHEY; CDR2 reads SMNVEV (reference sequence). The CDR3 region is CASSRGQGAHEQYF. CDR3 DNA: TGTGCCAGCAGCCGGGGACAGGGGGCGCACGAGCAGTACTTC.

This rearrangement joins TRBV2 to TRBJ2-3; perhaps TRBD2 as D (7 bases). Germline values: CDR1 SNHLY, CDR2 FYNNEI. The CDR3 sequence is 13 residues long. Trimming took 7 bases from V and 0 from J, leaving 8 bases between them. This CDR3 is CASKGGSTDTQYF. CDR3 bases: TGTGCCAGCAAGGGGGGGAGCACAGATACGCAGTATTTT.

The chain is built from TRBV18 and TRBJ2-5; the match to TRBD1 covers 10 bases. The last part of the DNA fits TRBJ2-7 better; the J call may be wrong. This CDR3 spans 15 amino acids. The germline V gene encodes CDR1 KGHSH and CDR2 LQKENI. This CDR3 is CASSSPRTGGYEQYF. Written as DNA, the CDR3 is TGTGCCAGCTCTTCACCGAGGACAGGGGGCTACGAGCAGTACTTC.

The chain is built from TRBV18 and TRBJ1-1; 8 nucleotides align to TRBD1. Germline V CDR1 and CDR2: KGHSH, LQKENI. Trimming took 2 bases from V and 6 from J; bases not matched to a gene: 14. The CDR3 covers 17 residues. The DNA of the CDR3 is TGTGCCAGCTCACCATTGACAAACAGGGGGAGGATGGCTGAAGCTTTCTTT. Its protein is CASSPLTNRGRMAEAFF.

The chain links TRBV6-4 to TRBJ2-6; tentatively, D is TRBD1 (6 bases). V was pared by 0 bases and J by 0 bases, with 27 bases between. The germline V gene encodes CDR1 MRHNA and CDR2 SNTAGT. The CDR3 extends over 23 amino acids. CDR3 nucleotides: TGTGCCAGCAGTGACTCAGGGGGTGGTTCCCCCAACGCCATAAACTCTGGGGCCAACGTCCTGACTTTC. Translated, it gives CASSDSGGGSPNAINSGANVLTF.

V usage is TRBV7-2 and J usage is TRBJ2-5; 11 bases agree with TRBD2. V shed 3 bases, J shed 4 bases, and the junction held 10 bases outside the gene matches. CDR3 length equals 17 residues. Germline V gives CDR1 SGHTA, CDR2 FQGNSA. DNA of the CDR3: TGTGCCAGCAGCTTCCCCTTTACTAGCGGGAGACTAGAGACCCAGTACTTC. Its translation is CASSFPFTSGRLETQYF.

V usage is TRBV5-6 and J usage is TRBJ1-1; TRBD1 is a possible D gene (5 bases). This CDR3 has 17 residues. Between the trimmed V and J ends, which lost 4 bases and 1 base, there was a span of 20 bases. Germline CDR1 reads SGHDT; CDR2 reads YYEEEE. The CDR3 protein is CASSPGGERPRNTEAFF. Here the CDR3 DNA reads TGTGCCAGCAGCCCCGGGGGGGAACGTCCACGGAACACTGAAGCTTTCTTT.

The genes are TRBV15 and TRBJ2-7; D might be TRBD1 (5 bases). The CDR3 runs to 16 residues. Looked up from germline, CDR1 is LNHNV and CDR2 is YYDKDF (reference sequence). V was cut by 1 base and J by 4 bases, with 17 bases left in between. CDR3 bases: TGTGCCACCAGCAGAGGTTCCGCGGCAGGGATTTACGAGCAGTACTTC. It codes for CATSRGSAAGIYEQYF.

Only one count was recorded for this clone. This chain joins TRBV27 and TRBJ2-5; D not certain. The CDR3 has 15 residues. V was trimmed by 0 bases and J by 2 bases, leaving 10 bases between them. Per germline, CDR1 MNHEY and CDR2 SMNVEV (reference sequence). CDR3 nucleotides: TGTGCCAGCAGTTTATCGTCTACTCGTCAAGAGACCCAGTACTTC. It specifies CASSLSSTRQETQYF.

The sample holds a few counts of this clone. This rearrangement joins TRBV5-1 to TRBJ1-2; the D is unclear. V lost 4 bases and J 3 bases, leaving 7 bases between the germline ends. Per the germline V gene, CDR1 is SGHRS and CDR2 is YFSETQ. The CDR3 is 12 residues long. CDR3 amino acids: CASSATDYGYTF. The CDR3, as DNA: TGCGCCAGCAGCGCGACTGACTATGGCTACACCTTC.